This TCR beta chain is drawn from a study of T cell responses to AZD1222 COVID-19 vaccine. Study-level results: White British donors predominated, females outnumbered males, and clonal diversity was possibly underestimated. Repertoire samples came only from after the peak T cell response.

Profiled with immunoSEQ multiplex PCR; TCRdb holds only in-frame clones, not every one. The sample yields 98,000 or so clones, roughly 90% seen once. Concerning this clone: The antigen remains unidentified.

V was shortened by 3 bases and J by 2 bases, with 7 bases between the two germline ends. In germline, CDR1 is DFQATT, CDR2 SNEGSKA (reference sequence). The CDR3 has 12 amino acids. This specimen was peripheral blood, taken 28 days after the second AZD1222 dose. The chain is built from TRBV20-1 and TRBJ1-2; D not certain. The clonotype originates from an adult who received the AZD1222 COVID-19 vaccine. The CDR3 sequence is CSASRQNYGYTF. The CDR3, as DNA: TGCAGTGCTAGTAGGCAGAACTATGGCTACACCTTC.